Reported below is one T cell receptor beta chain. Its antigen is undetermined. Noted treatment: oral pan-JAK inhibitor, 5-10 mg twice daily. Samples from alopecia areata patients were lesional scalp punch biopsies and peripheral blood. The germline CDR1 and CDR2 sequences are LNHDA and SQIVND (reference sequence). V lost 0 bases to trimming and J lost 2 bases, with 4 bases between them. There are 13 residues in the CDR3. This entry belongs to a study of CD8+ T cells in alopecia areata. The wider study: Treated patients were dosed with oral tofacitinib, taking 5 to 10 mg twice daily. Percent of scalp involved defined treated patients' severity scores.

General study results and limits: During tofacitinib treatment, many expanded lesional clones remained in scalp and blood.

cDNA reverse transcribed from extracted RNA served as the sequencing template. The data were produced by immunoSEQ multiplex PCR, yet TCRdb's version contains in-frame clones alone and is incomplete. The data show about 220,000 clones, 50% to 60% seen once. The chain links TRBV19 to TRBJ1-1; D is unclear. The sequencing used CD4+ T cells sorted from blood, collected at week 4, from a patient treated with tofacitinib. The source is a human donor with alopecia areata. In nucleotides, the CDR3 is TGTGCCAGTAGTATAGAGAGAAACACTGAAGCTTTCTTT. It codes for CASSIERNTEAFF.